A single TCR beta chain is shown here with its context. Its antigen target is currently unknown. No qualities accompany the bases; no much larger clone lies one base away. Counted from cysteine to phenylalanine, this CDR3 has 14 amino acids. The entry retains the CDR3 DNA only, 42 bases that are in frame from base 1. According to the germline V gene, CDR1 reads ENHRY and CDR2 reads SYGVKD. V trim: 7 bases; J trim: 3 bases; unmatched bases: 4. TCRbeta CDR3 regions were amplified from genomic DNA using the immunoSEQ Assay, a bias-controlled multiplex PCR. In the authors' own workflow: Nucleated cell counts per sample were estimated from amplification of reference gene primers within the assay. To quantify the absolute abundance of each unique TCRbeta CDR3 rearrangement, sequence reads were collapsed and filtered. Productive Simpson clonality was computed per sample as the square root of Simpson's diversity index over productive rearrangements. TCRdb stores this immuneACCESS table with in-frame sequences only. Part of the clones is absent; in the studies checked, under half of the shortfall reflects unresolved V genes, and no reason is known for the rest. V, J and clone size are taken as reported in that table, and D and trimming were inferred from the DNA itself. The sample data list fewer than 200,000 clones, and more than 75% of these were observed just once. Of the sample, roughly 8.1% is held by the ten largest clones.

Whole blood was collected in K2EDTA tubes by collaborating institutions according to the institutions' own protocols. For TCRbeta analysis, collaborators shipped samples as frozen whole blood, isolated PBMCs, or DNA extracted from either of those sample types. These data originate in a study of blood T cell repertoires in COVID-19 (dated by TCRdb to the early 2020s). Broadly, across the study: The collaborator samples originated in the United States, Italy and Spain and spanned the acute and convalescent phases of COVID-19. Where HLA class I and class II types were available, the types were taken from metadata supplied by the sample provider, not from assay-based typing. The dataset comprised deeply sampled blood TCRbeta repertoires from subjects exposed to, actively infected with, or recovered from COVID-19. The material from the prospective study consisted of cDNA or gDNA derived from T cells, B-cell-depleted T cells, or PBMCs. Samples came from the ongoing ImmuneRACE study (first 160 participants) plus 1,254 subjects from 6 global collaborators. Nearly every sample came with metadata listing a de-identified subject ID, COVID-19 status, age in years and sex. A freely available public database, intended as a resource for researchers studying the immune response to SARS-CoV-2, is where the repertoires were released.

The investigation overall reported the following: How much clinical and demographic metadata was included differed by source and by participant, and the metadata was provided uncurated.

The sequence was collected from a woman in her 70s with acute or convalescent COVID-19. The chain links TRBV10-3 with TRBJ2-2; 8 central nucleotides agree with TRBD1. Specimen: peripheral blood. The CDR3: CAIKSTGDTGELFF. The sequenced DNA is TGTGCCATCAAATCGACAGGGGACACCGGGGAGCTGTTTTTT.